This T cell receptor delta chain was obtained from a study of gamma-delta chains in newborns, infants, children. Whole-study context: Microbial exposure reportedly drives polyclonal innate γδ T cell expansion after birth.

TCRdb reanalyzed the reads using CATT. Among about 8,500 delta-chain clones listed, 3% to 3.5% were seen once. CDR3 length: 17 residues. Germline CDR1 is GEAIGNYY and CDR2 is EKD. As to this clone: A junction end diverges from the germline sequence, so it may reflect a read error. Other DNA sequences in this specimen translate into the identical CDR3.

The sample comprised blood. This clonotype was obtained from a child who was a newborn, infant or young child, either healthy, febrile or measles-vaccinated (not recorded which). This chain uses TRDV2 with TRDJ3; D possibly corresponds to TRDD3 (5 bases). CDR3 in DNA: TGTGCCTGTGACACGATCGGGGGCTCCTGGGACACCCGACAAATGTTTTTC. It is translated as CACDTIGGSWDTRQMFF.